A few counts support the clone carrying this T cell receptor beta chain. The data originate from a study of human T cells and chemical hapten exposure. Via MiXCR, TCRdb re-called the RACE reads, giving one row per CDR3 protein. This sample has about 190,000 distinct CDR3 sequences, with approximately 24% found just once. CDR3 length: 13 amino acids. Germline assignment: CDR1 DFQATT and CDR2 SNEGSKA (reference sequence). V lost 3 bases, J lost 7 bases, and 13 bases lay in between. This sample's time point: patch test 3, about 24 weeks after DPC sensitization. The sample's treatment: therapeutic diphenylcyclopropenone sensitization with weekly scalp DPC.

The sample in question was whole blood, obtained in connection with sensitization to the hapten diphenylcyclopropenone (DPC). This receptor was obtained from a woman aged 40 to 50 with alopecia areata. Some clones in this sample may be carry-over from other donors' samples. The chain has TRBV20-1 and TRBJ2-1; D assignment may be TRBD1 or TRBD2 (7 bases each). The CDR3 protein is CSARSRGGNEQFF. In DNA, the CDR3 is TGCAGTGCTAGGAGCAGGGGGGGTAATGAGCAGTTCTTC.